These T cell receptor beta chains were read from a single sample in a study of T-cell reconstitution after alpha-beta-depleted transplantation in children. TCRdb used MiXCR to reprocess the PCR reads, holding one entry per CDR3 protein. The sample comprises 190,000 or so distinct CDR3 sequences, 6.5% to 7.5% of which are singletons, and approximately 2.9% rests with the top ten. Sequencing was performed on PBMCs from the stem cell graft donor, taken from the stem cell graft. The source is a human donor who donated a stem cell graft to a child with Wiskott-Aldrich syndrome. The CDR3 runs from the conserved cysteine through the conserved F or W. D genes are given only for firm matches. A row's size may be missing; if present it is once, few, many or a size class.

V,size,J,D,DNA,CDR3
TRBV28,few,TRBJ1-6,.,TGTGCCAGCGGAACAGGGTTTGTCTTTTCACCCCTCCACTTT,CASGTGFVFSPLHF
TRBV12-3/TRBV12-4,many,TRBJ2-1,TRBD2,TGTGCCAGCAGTCGGACTAGCGGGGGGGGATACAATGAGCAGTTCTTC,CASSRTSGGGYNEQFF
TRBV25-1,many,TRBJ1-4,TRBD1,TGTGCCAGCAGTGACGCCGGGACAGGCGGTGAAAAACTGTTTTTT,CASSDAGTGGEKLFF
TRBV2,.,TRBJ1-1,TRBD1,TGTGCCAGCAGCGCCTACAGGGGGGGCGGCCTAAAATCAGAAGCTTTCTTT,CASSAYRGGGLKSEAFF
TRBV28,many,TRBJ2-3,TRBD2,TGTGCCAGCAGTTTCCTAGGACTAGCGGGGTCGCAGTATTTT,CASSFLGLAGSQYF
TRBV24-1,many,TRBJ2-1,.,TGTGCCACCAGGGACTACTCCTACAATGAGCAGTTCTTC,CATRDYSYNEQFF
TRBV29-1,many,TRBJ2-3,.,TGCAGCGTTGGTTTCCGCGGGACCGAGGGATGGTTGGCAGATACGCAGTATTTT,CSVGFRGTEGWLADTQYF
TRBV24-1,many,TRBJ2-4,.,TGTGCCACCAGTGACCACCGAGAGGGGAAAAACATTCAGTACTTC,CATSDHREGKNIQYF
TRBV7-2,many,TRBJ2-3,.,TGTGCCAGCAGCTTACTCACAGATACGCAGTATTTT,CASSLLTDTQYF
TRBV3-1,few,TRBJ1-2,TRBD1,TGTGCCAGCAGCCAAGCGGGACAGGGGGCGTCTGGGTATGGCTACACCTTC,CASSQAGQGASGYGYTF
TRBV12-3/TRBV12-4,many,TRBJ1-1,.,TGTGCCAGCAGTTTAGGGCAAGTAGACACTGAAGCTTTCTTT,CASSLGQVDTEAFF
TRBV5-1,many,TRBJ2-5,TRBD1,TGCGCCAGCAGCGGCCGGACAGGGCTTCAAGAGACCCAGTACTTC,CASSGRTGLQETQYF
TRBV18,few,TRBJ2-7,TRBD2,TGTGCCAGCTCACATAAACCGGGACTAGCGGGAGCCGAGAGCGAGCAGTACTTC,CASSHKPGLAGAESEQYF
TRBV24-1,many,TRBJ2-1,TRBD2,TGTGCCACCAGTGATTCGGCCACCGGGACTAGCGGCTACAATGAGCAGTTCTTC,CATSDSATGTSGYNEQFF
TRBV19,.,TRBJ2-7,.,TGTGCCAGTAGTTCCAGAGGCGGGGTATCCTACGAGCAGTACTTC,CASSSRGGVSYEQYF
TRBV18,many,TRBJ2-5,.,TGTGCCAGCTCCCGGGGGACACAAGAGACCCAGTACTTC,CASSRGTQETQYF
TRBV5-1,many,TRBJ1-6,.,TGCGCCAGCAGCTTGAGTCCGAATTCACCCCTCCACTTT,CASSLSPNSPLHF
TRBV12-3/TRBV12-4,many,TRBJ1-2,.,TGTGCCAGCAGTTTAGGCCGGGGGGGCTATGGCTACACCTTC,CASSLGRGGYGYTF
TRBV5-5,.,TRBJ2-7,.,TGTGCCAGCAGCCGCTCGCAGGAACTGAAGTACTTC,CASSRSQELKYF
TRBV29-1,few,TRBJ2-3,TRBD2,TGCAGCGTCACCGGGACTAGCGGCCTACGAGATACGCAGTATTTT,CSVTGTSGLRDTQYF
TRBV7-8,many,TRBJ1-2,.,TGTGCCAGCAGCTTAACGTTGACAGGCCAAAACTATGGCTACACCTTC,CASSLTLTGQNYGYTF
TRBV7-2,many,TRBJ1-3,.,TGTGCCAGCAGCTTAGCGGAAGGGGGTATTTCTGGAAACACCATATATTTT,CASSLAEGGISGNTIYF
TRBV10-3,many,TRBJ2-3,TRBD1,TGTGCCATCAGTGAAGCAGGGGGTGGGAATACGCAGTATTTT,CAISEAGGGNTQYF
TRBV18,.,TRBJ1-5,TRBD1,TGTGCCAGCTCACCGGGACAGGGTATTGGCAATCAGCCCCAGCATTTT,CASSPGQGIGNQPQHF
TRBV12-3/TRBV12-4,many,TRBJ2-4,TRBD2,TGTGCCAGTGCTAGCGGGACGCCCGGGTCCAAAAACATTCAGTACTTC,CASASGTPGSKNIQYF
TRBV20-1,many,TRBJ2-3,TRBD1,TGCAGTGCGCCAGACAGGGGGCCCTACGGGGATACGCAGTATTTT,CSAPDRGPYGDTQYF
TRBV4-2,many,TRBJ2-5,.,TGTGCCAGCAGCCAAGAAGTACTAGAAGAGACCCAGTACTTC,CASSQEVLEETQYF
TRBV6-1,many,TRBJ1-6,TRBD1,TGTGCCAGCAGTCAAACAGGGGATAATTCACCCCTCCACTTT,CASSQTGDNSPLHF
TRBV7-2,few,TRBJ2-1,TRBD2,TGTGCCAGCAGCTTTTCGGGTCGCGGGGGTGGTGAGCAGTTCTTC,CASSFSGRGGGEQFF
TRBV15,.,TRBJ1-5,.,TGTGCCACCAGCAGGCCCTTGTCGGGGAACCAGCCCCAGCATTTT,CATSRPLSGNQPQHF
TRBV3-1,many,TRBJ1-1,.,TGTGCCAGCAGCCAAGAGAGGGGTAGGGAAGCTTTCTTT,CASSQERGREAFF
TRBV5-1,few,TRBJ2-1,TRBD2,TGCGCCAGCAGCTTGACCCCCGGGACTAGCGGGAGGGCAATCTCCTACAATGAGCAGTTCTTC,CASSLTPGTSGRAISYNEQFF
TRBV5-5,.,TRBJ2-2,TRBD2,TGTGCCAGCAGCTTGGGGGGAGGGATGATCGGGGAGCTGTTTTTT,CASSLGGGMIGELFF
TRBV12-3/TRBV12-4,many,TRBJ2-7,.,TGTGCCAGCAGCCTACGTGCCTACGAGCAGTACTTC,CASSLRAYEQYF
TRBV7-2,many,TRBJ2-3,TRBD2,TGTGCCAGCAGCCGAACGCTAGCGGGGGGTGGAGAAGATACGCAGTATTTT,CASSRTLAGGGEDTQYF
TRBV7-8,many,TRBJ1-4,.,TGTGCCAGCAGCTCCCGGAGTGAAAAACTGTTTTTT,CASSSRSEKLFF
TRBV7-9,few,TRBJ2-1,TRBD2,TGTGCCAGCAGCCCGCCGGGGGGGTACGAGTACAATGAGCAGTTCTTC,CASSPPGGYEYNEQFF
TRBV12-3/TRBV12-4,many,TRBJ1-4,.,TGTGCCAGCAGTTTAGCCCGAGACGAAAAACTGTTTTTT,CASSLARDEKLFF
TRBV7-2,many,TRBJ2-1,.,TGTGCCAGCAGGTTCAGGCCCTCCTACAATGAGCAGTTCTTC,CASRFRPSYNEQFF
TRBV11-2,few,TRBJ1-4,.,TGTGCCAGCAGCTTACCAGGCTGGAAGGAAAAACTGTTTTTT,CASSLPGWKEKLFF
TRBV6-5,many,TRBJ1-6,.,TGTGCCAGCAGTTACGATGGTCGGAATTCACCCCTCCACTTT,CASSYDGRNSPLHF
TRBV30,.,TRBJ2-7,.,TGTGCCTGGAGTCGGGAGGGACAGAACTACGAGCAGTACTTC,CAWSREGQNYEQYF
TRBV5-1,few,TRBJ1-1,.,TGCGCCAGCAGCTTGGAGGGCGCTAACGCAGCTTTCTTT,CASSLEGANAAFF
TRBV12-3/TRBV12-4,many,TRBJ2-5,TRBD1,TGTGCCAGCAGCAACCGGGACAGGGGACGAGAGACCCAGTACTTC,CASSNRDRGRETQYF
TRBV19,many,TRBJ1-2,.,TGTGCCAGTAGTGAAGCTCCTATTGATGGCTACACCTTC,CASSEAPIDGYTF
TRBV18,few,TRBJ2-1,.,TGTGCCAGCTCACCACGAGGAACCAGGGAGAATGAGCAGTTCTTC,CASSPRGTRENEQFF
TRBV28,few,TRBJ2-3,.,TGTGCCAGTACCCAGGTGACAGATACGCAGTATTTT,CASTQVTDTQYF
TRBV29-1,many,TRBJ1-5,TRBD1,TGCAGCGTTAGGACAGGGGATCATCAGCCCCAGCATTTT,CSVRTGDHQPQHF
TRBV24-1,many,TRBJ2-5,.,TGTGCCACCAGTGATGACGGAGAGACCCAGTACTTC,CATSDDGETQYF
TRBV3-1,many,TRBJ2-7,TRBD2,TGTGCCAGCAGCGAGCGGGGCTACGAGCAGTACTTC,CASSERGYEQYF
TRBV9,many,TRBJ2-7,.,TGTGCCAGCAGCGTAGGATCCTTGGCAGCCACCTACGAGCAGTACTTC,CASSVGSLAATYEQYF